A selection of T cell receptor beta chains follows, all from one sample in a study of T-cell reconstitution after alpha-beta-depleted transplantation in children. TCRdb re-analysed the PCR reads in MiXCR, keeping a single row per CDR3 protein. Counted here are about 610,000 distinct CDR3 sequences, roughly a tenth occurring once; the ten biggest clones make up about 4.3%. The sequenced sample was PBMCs from the stem cell graft donor, obtained from the stem cell graft. Receptor source: a human donor who donated a stem cell graft to a child with acute myeloid leukemia. The CDR3 runs from the conserved cysteine through the conserved F or W.

V gene: TRBV20-1
CDR3 protein: CSAEGRNTEAFF

V gene: TRBV7-2
CDR3 protein: CASSPDRRVTDTQYF

V gene: TRBV29-1
CDR3 protein: CSAEGGRGTDTQYF

V gene: TRBV20-1
CDR3 protein: CSADLRVTSGRALGKNIQYF

V gene: TRBV5-1
CDR3 protein: CASSRDHNTGELFF

V gene: TRBV12-5
CDR3 protein: CASGSGRSTDTQYF

V gene: TRBV12-3/TRBV12-4
CDR3 protein: CASSFWQENTEAFF

V gene: TRBV7-6
CDR3 protein: CASTSGPDTQYF

V gene: TRBV5-5
CDR3 protein: CASTPTSSGEQFF

V gene: TRBV27
CDR3 protein: CASSFWRGTGLYEQYF

V gene: TRBV5-1
CDR3 protein: CASSGRQQVNTGELFF

V gene: TRBV6-2/TRBV6-3
CDR3 protein: CASSRLAGSDTQYF

V gene: TRBV5-4
CDR3 protein: CASFRSAGSSYNEQFF

V gene: TRBV7-3
CDR3 protein: CASSLSGKVTGELFF

V gene: TRBV20-1
CDR3 protein: CSASWLRDLYGYTF

V gene: TRBV12-3/TRBV12-4
CDR3 protein: CASSFGLAAHNEQFF

V gene: TRBV18
CDR3 protein: CASSPPGEQSGANVLTF

V gene: TRBV9
CDR3 protein: CASSVVRTAGGTDTQYF

V gene: TRBV14
CDR3 protein: CASSQESSTYEQYF

V gene: TRBV28
CDR3 protein: CASIYRGPGANVLTF

V gene: TRBV7-2
CDR3 protein: CASSSLAGSQETQYF

V gene: TRBV29-1
CDR3 protein: CSVDQRNTGELFF

V gene: TRBV7-9
CDR3 protein: CASRRLRSRDDTQYF

V gene: TRBV5-1
CDR3 protein: CASSLGSRIPYNEQFF